Following are 21 T cell receptor beta chains from one sample sequenced in a study of cytomegalovirus exposure and HLA in healthy donors. The protocol was immunoSEQ multiplex PCR, while the TCRdb copy is restricted to in-frame clones and leaves out a portion. There are approximately 120,000 clones in the sample; approximately 94% occur only once, and around 1.3% lies in the top ten. Sequenced input: PBMCs. Every receptor here comes from a woman in her late teens or twenties in good health and CMV-seronegative.

This chain connects TRBV28 to TRBJ2-7, with D possibly TRBD1 on 5 matching bases. V gave up 4 bases and J gave up 4 bases, with 17 bases separating them. Germline values: CDR1 MDHEN, CDR2 SYDVKM. CDR3 length equals 15 residues. CDR3 sequence (DNA): TGTGCCAGCAGTTCGTCGGACACCACTTGGTACGAGCAGTACTTC. This gives the protein CASSSSDTTWYEQYF.

The CDR3 DNA reads as TGTGCCAGCAGTGACAGGGAAGGATATGAAAAACTGTTTTTT. Its protein is CASSDREGYEKLFF. This chain links TRBV2 with TRBJ1-4; tentative D call: TRBD1 (5 bases). Trimming stripped 3 bases from V and 6 bases from J, with 11 bases between. CDR1 and CDR2 (germline): SNHLY, FYNNEI. CDR3 length: 14 residues.

The chain carries TRBV9 and TRBJ2-2, with 9 bases that match TRBD1. Germline V lookup: CDR1 SGDLS, CDR2 YYNGEE. J gave up 8 bases and V 4 bases, and 12 bases lay outside the gene matches. This CDR3 is built from 16 residues. In nucleotides, the CDR3 is TGTGCCAGCAGCCCCAGAGGGGACAGGGATAGGGGGGAGCTGTTTTTT. Protein: CASSPRGDRDRGELFF.

The rearrangement links TRBV4-2 to TRBJ2-7; TRBD2 aligns across 9 bases. The CDR3 spans 17 residues. The V gene end was trimmed by 4 bases and the J gene end by 1 base; junction bases not matched to a gene: 11. Germline CDR1 reads LGHNA; CDR2 reads YNFKEQ. CDR3 DNA sequence: TGTGCCAGCAGCCTGGAAGTTCGGACTAGCGCTTCCTACGAGCAGTACTTC. Its translation: CASSLEVRTSASYEQYF.

The chain joins TRBV18 to TRBJ1-5, with TRBD1 matching over 8 bases. V lost 6 bases, J lost 7 bases, and 11 bases stayed unmatched. Germline V gene data show CDR1 as KGHSH and CDR2 as LQKENI. CDR3 length: 15 residues. CDR3: CASSYDRGSLQPQHF. The CDR3, as DNA: TGTGCCAGCTCTTACGACAGGGGAAGCTTGCAGCCCCAGCATTTT.

The chain joins TRBV29-1 to TRBJ2-1; 8 nucleotides line up with TRBD2. Unmatched junction bases numbered 5, after V lost 5 bases and J lost 8 bases. CDR1 is SQVTM and CDR2 is ANQGSEA in the germline V gene. The CDR3 runs 12 residues. The CDR3 nucleotides read TGCAGCGTTTTCGGGGGGGTATATGAGCAGTTCTTC. It specifies CSVFGGVYEQFF.

The V call is TRBV28, the J call TRBJ1-1; D not certain. CDR3 length equals 12 residues. Germline-derived CDR1 and CDR2 are MDHEN and SYDVKM. Trimming left V 2 bases short and J 7 bases short, with 8 bases between. The DNA for the CDR3 is TGTGCCAGCAGTTTACCTCGGGTTGAAGCTTTCTTT. This gives the protein CASSLPRVEAFF. Based on the CDR3 plus reference TRBV28 and TRBJ1-1, the full variable domain is DVKVTQSSRYLVKRTGEKVFLECVQDMDHENMFWYRQDPGLGLRLIYFSYDVKMKEKGDIPEGYSVSREKKERFSLILESASTNQTSMYLCASSLPRVEAFFGQGTRLTVV.

The chain has TRBV5-1 and TRBJ2-1; 9 bases map to TRBD1. Germline V gene data show CDR1 as SGHRS and CDR2 as YFSETQ. The J segment lost 12 bases and the V segment lost 4 bases, leaving 11 bases of the junction unmatched. This CDR3 is 14 amino acids long. The CDR3 reads CASSPGTQGATQFF. The CDR3 coding sequence is TGCGCCAGCAGCCCAGGTACACAGGGGGCTACGCAGTTCTTC.

CDR3 in amino acids: CASSLRVISGELFF. DNA of the CDR3: TGTGCCAGCAGTTTACGAGTCATATCAGGGGAACTGTTTTTT. The chain recombines TRBV28 with TRBJ1-4; a weak D match, TRBD1 (6 bases). Germline CDR1 MDHEN, CDR2 SYDVKM. The CDR3 is 14 amino acids. V was trimmed by 2 bases and J by 12 bases, leaving 16 bases between them.

The J gene is TRBJ2-2, the V gene TRBV30; TRBD2 agrees at 12 bases. This CDR3 has 14 residues. V gave up 2 bases and J gave up 6 bases; unmatched junction bases: 1. Germline CDR1 GTSNPN, CDR2 SVGIG (reference sequence). The CDR3 coding sequence is TGTGCCTGGAGTACTAGCGGGAGGTCCGGGGAGCTGTTTTTT. Its protein product is CAWSTSGRSGELFF.

The chain has TRBV19 and TRBJ2-1; D is perhaps TRBD2 (5 bases). The length of the CDR3 is 13 residues. Germline V gives CDR1 LNHDA, CDR2 SQIVND (reference sequence). V lost 8 bases, J lost 4 bases, and 12 bases lay in between. This CDR3 reads CASVDFNYNEQFF. CDR3 nucleotides: TGTGCCAGTGTGGACTTTAATTACAATGAGCAGTTCTTC.

V and J are TRBV9 and TRBJ2-7, with 9 bases that match TRBD2. Losses at the gene ends were 2 bases for V and 3 bases for J; bases not matched to a gene: 6. This CDR3 is 15 amino acids long. The germline V gene encodes CDR1 SGDLS and CDR2 YYNGEE. The CDR3 region is CASSVGGGENYEQYF. The CDR3 region has the DNA TGTGCCAGCAGCGTGGGCGGGGGGGAGAACTACGAGCAGTACTTC.

The chain links TRBV5-6 to TRBJ1-4; tentative D call: TRBD1 (5 bases). There are 14 residues in the CDR3. Germline loops: CDR1 SGHDT, CDR2 YYEEEE. V was shortened by 2 bases and J by 8 bases, with 13 bases between the two germline ends. The CDR3 DNA sequence: TGTGCCAGCAGCTTTCTTCAGGGAGGCGAAAAACTGTTTTTT. It encodes CASSFLQGGEKLFF.

This clone was recorded at least ten times. V gene TRBV19 combines with J gene TRBJ2-7; D ambiguous. Germline assignment: CDR1 LNHDA and CDR2 SQIVND (reference sequence). The V gene lost 5 bases and the J gene lost 0 bases, with 14 bases spanning the gap. This CDR3 is 15 amino acids long. CDR3 sequence: CASSGFGLVSYEQYF. The CDR3 coding sequence is TGTGCCAGTAGTGGATTCGGGTTGGTCTCCTACGAGCAGTACTTC.

V is TRBV15 and J is TRBJ2-2; D gene uncertain. V shed 0 bases and J shed 5 bases, with 7 bases lying between them. CDR1 and CDR2 from the germline V gene are LNHNV and YYDKDF (reference sequence). The CDR3 consists of 14 residues. The CDR3 here is CATSRDTGTGELFF. The CDR3, as DNA: TGTGCCACCAGCAGAGATACCGGGACCGGGGAGCTGTTTTTT.

This sequence joins TRBV7-2 and TRBJ2-7, with D possibly TRBD1 on 5 matching bases. The CDR3 consists of 14 residues. Trimming pared 5 bases from V and 0 bases from J, leaving 11 bases between. Germline CDR1 and CDR2: SGHTA and FQGNSA. The CDR3 is CASSPGHSSYEQYF. In nucleotides, the CDR3 is TGTGCCAGCAGCCCTGGACATAGCTCCTACGAGCAGTACTTC. Supplemented by reference TRBV7-2 and TRBJ2-7, the full variable domain reads GAGVSQSPSNKVTEKGKDVELRCDPISGHTALYWYRQSLGQGLEFLIYFQGNSAPDKSGLPSDRFSAERTGGSVSTLTIQRTQQEDSAVYLCASSPGHSSYEQYFGPGTRLTVT.

The J gene is TRBJ2-7, the V gene TRBV5-1; D is perhaps TRBD1 (5 bases). The germline V gene has CDR1 SGHRS and CDR2 YFSETQ. This CDR3 contains 15 residues. The V and J ends lost 7 bases and 0 bases respectively, with 17 bases between them. CDR3 in DNA: TGCGCCAGCTCGGAAAGGGGAAGTAGCTCCTACGAGCAGTACTTC. Its translation is CASSERGSSSYEQYF.

The J gene is TRBJ1-6, the V gene TRBV5-6; TRBD1 matches 7 bases. The CDR3 is 17 amino acids. V shed 0 bases, J shed 2 bases, and the junction held 5 bases outside the gene matches. Per the germline V gene, CDR1 is SGHDT and CDR2 is YYEEEE. Here the CDR3 reads CASSLDRGETYNSPLHF. In DNA, the CDR3 is TGTGCCAGCAGCTTGGACAGGGGCGAAACCTATAATTCACCCCTCCACTTT.

This chain links TRBV13 with TRBJ2-5; 11 nucleotides match TRBD1. Germline CDR1 reads PRHDT; CDR2 reads FYEKMQ (reference sequence). CDR3 length: 14 amino acids. Trimming at V came to 3 bases and at J to 4 bases, leaving 1 base not matched to a gene. The CDR3 loop is CASSLGTGGETQYF. In DNA, the CDR3 is TGTGCCAGCAGCTTGGGGACAGGGGGAGAGACCCAGTACTTC.

This clone was seen once. The chain is built from TRBV4-1 and TRBJ2-7; a weak D match, TRBD1 (5 bases). Trimming took 1 base from V and 4 from J, leaving 8 bases between them. Per the germline V gene, CDR1 is MGHRA and CDR2 is YSYEKL. The CDR3 runs 13 residues. The DNA of the CDR3 is TGCGCCAGCAGCCAAGCGCAGGGTTACGAGCAGTACTTC. The encoded protein is CASSQAQGYEQYF.

This rearrangement joins TRBV4-2 to TRBJ1-1; D possibly corresponds to TRBD1 (6 bases). Deletions cut 2 bases from V and 3 bases from J, with 10 bases between. The CDR3 has 14 residues. Germline-derived CDR1 and CDR2 are LGHNA and YNFKEQ. CDR3 in amino acids: CASSQRTGYTEAFF. CDR3 in DNA: TGTGCCAGCAGCCAAAGAACAGGGTACACTGAAGCTTTCTTT.